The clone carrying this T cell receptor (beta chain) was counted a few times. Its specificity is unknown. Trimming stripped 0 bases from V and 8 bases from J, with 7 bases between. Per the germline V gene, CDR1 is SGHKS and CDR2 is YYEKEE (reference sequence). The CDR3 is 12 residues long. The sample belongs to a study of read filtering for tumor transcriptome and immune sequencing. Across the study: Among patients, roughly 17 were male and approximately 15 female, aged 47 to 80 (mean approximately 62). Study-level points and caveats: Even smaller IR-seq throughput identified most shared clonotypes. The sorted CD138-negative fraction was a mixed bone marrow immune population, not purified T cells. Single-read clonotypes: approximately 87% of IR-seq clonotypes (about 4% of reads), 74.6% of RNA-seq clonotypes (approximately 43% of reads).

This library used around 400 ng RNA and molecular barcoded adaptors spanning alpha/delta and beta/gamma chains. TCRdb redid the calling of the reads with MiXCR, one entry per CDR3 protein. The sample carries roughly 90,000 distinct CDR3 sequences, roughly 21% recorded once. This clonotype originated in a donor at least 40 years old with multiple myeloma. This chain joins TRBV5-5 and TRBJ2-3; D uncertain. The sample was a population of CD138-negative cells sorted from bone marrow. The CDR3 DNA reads TGTGCCAGCAGCTTGGCGATAGGTACGCAGTATTTT. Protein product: CASSLAIGTQYF.